The 3 T cell receptor beta chains presented below share a single source sample, sequenced in a study of T cell clonality in common variable immunodeficiency. Method: immunoSEQ multiplex PCR; TCRdb's copy keeps in-frame clones and lacks some. The sample includes 40,000 to 55,000 clones, none of them occurring once. The sequencing sample was made of peripheral blood mononuclear cells. All receptors derive from a person aged 18-69 years in good health.

This clone was detected many times. Coverage ceases 3 residues before the CDR3 finishes, and the germline J gene fills in the end. V and J are TRBV7-2 and TRBJ2-7, with 11 bases identical to TRBD2. CDR3 length: 16 amino acids. Germline V CDR1 and CDR2: SGHTA, FQGNSA. V trimming: 0 bases; J trimming: 2 bases; junction bases outside the gene matches: 3. The covered CDR3 bases are TGTGCCAGCAGCTTAGCCGGGACTAGCGGCGCCTACGAG. This codes for CASSLAGTSGAYE. The complete CDR3 sequence is CASSLAGTSGAYEQYF.

This clone was recorded many times. The read is 3 residues too short to cover the CDR3 end, so that end is filled in from the germline J gene. The rearrangement joins TRBV30 to TRBJ2-1; the match to TRBD2 covers 15 bases. The CDR3 covers 15 residues. CDR1 is GTSNPN, CDR2 SVGIG, per germline (reference sequence). With V trimmed by 4 bases and J by 8 bases, 6 bases remained unmatched. The CDR3 region is CAWIVGTSGRYEQFF. CDR3 bases read: TGTGCCTGGATTGTTGGGACTAGCGGGAGGTATGAG.

This clone has at least ten counts. Read coverage stops 3 residues before the CDR3 terminus; the germline J gene supplies the remainder. The V call is TRBV5-1, the J call TRBJ2-5; 10 bases agree with TRBD1. This CDR3 is 15 amino acids long. Germline values: CDR1 SGHRS, CDR2 YFSETQ. Germline trimming cut 0 bases from V and 5 bases from J; bases unmatched to any gene: 4. This chain's CDR3 is CASSLGQGAWETQYF. CDR3 DNA (partial): TGCGCCAGCAGCTTGGGACAGGGGGCTTGGGAGACC.